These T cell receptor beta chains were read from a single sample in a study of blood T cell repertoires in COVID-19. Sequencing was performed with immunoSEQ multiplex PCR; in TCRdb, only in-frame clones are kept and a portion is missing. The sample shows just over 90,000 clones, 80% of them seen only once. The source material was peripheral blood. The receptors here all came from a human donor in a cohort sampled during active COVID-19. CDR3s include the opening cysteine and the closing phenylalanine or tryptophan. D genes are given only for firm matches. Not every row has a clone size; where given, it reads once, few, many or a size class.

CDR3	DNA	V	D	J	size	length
CASSRTSGGIYNEQFF	TGTGCCAGTAGTCGGACTAGCGGGGGAATCTACAATGAGCAGTTCTTC	TRBV19	TRBD2	TRBJ2-1	few	16
CASSRDRNNLGETQYF	TGTGCCAGCTCACGGGACAGGAACAACCTGGGGGAGACCCAGTACTTC	TRBV18	TRBD1	TRBJ2-5	-	16
CASSLAPSGSGSYNEQFF	TGTGCCAGCAGCTTAGCCCCTAGCGGGAGCGGAAGTTACAATGAGCAGTTCTTC	TRBV7-2	TRBD2	TRBJ2-1	-	18
CASSGMRGTDQRPNYGYTF	TGTGCCAGCAGTGGGATGAGGGGGACGGACCAACGCCCTAACTATGGCTACACCTTC	TRBV2	-	TRBJ1-2	-	19
CASSRTGFQVTDTQYF	TGTGCCAGCAGTCGGACAGGATTTCAGGTCACAGATACGCAGTATTTT	TRBV27	TRBD1	TRBJ2-3	medium-sized	16
CASRLLTGENQPQHF	TGTGCCAGCAGACTCCTAACAGGGGAGAATCAGCCCCAGCATTTT	TRBV28	TRBD1	TRBJ1-5	once	15
CASSLGGNTEAFF	TGTGCCAGCAGCTTAGGAGGGAACACTGAAGCTTTCTTT	TRBV5-6	-	TRBJ1-1	-	13
CASSLGDRGKLFF	TGTGCCAGCAGCTTAGGAGACAGGGGTAAACTGTTTTTT	TRBV7-8	TRBD1	TRBJ1-4	-	13
CASSAGGSNQETQYF	TGTGCCAGCAGTGCTGGAGGCAGCAACCAAGAGACCCAGTACTTC	TRBV6-6	-	TRBJ2-5	-	15
CASSQEALGRGLSNQPQHF	TGCGCCAGCAGCCAAGAGGCTCTGGGCAGGGGGCTAAGCAATCAGCCCCAGCATTTT	TRBV4-1	TRBD1	TRBJ1-5	-	19
CASRGLADEQFF	TGTGCCAGCAGGGGACTAGCCGATGAGCAGTTCTTC	TRBV12-3/TRBV12-4	TRBD2	TRBJ2-1	once	12
CASSLQGGLYEQYF	TGTGCCAGCAGTCTTCAGGGGGGCCTCTACGAGCAGTACTTC	TRBV28	-	TRBJ2-7	-	14
CASRGAGGKETQYF	TGTGCCAGCAGGGGGGCAGGGGGAAAAGAGACCCAGTACTTC	TRBV27	TRBD1	TRBJ2-5	few	14
CASSKVLAGLYEQYF	TGTGCCAGCAGCAAGGTCCTAGCGGGGCTATACGAGCAGTACTTC	TRBV7-9	TRBD2	TRBJ2-7	-	15
CASSEYFASTSGRDEQFF	TGTGCCAGCAGTGAATATTTTGCCTCGACTAGCGGGAGAGATGAGCAGTTCTTC	TRBV6-1	TRBD2	TRBJ2-1	-	18
CASSPLSIKGAGEKLFF	TGTGCCAGCTCACCACTATCTATAAAGGGGGCCGGAGAAAAACTGTTTTTT	TRBV18	TRBD1	TRBJ1-4	-	17
CASSQTGGGASEQYF	TGTGCCAGCAGTCAAACAGGTGGGGGGGCCTCCGAGCAGTACTTC	TRBV9	-	TRBJ2-7	-	15
CASSESRQGVTEAFF	TGTGCCAGCAGTGAATCGAGACAGGGGGTCACTGAAGCTTTCTTT	TRBV6-1	TRBD1	TRBJ1-1	-	15
CASSWQGANSPLHF	TGTGCCAGCAGCTGGCAGGGGGCGAACTCACCCCTCCACTTT	TRBV5-6	TRBD1	TRBJ1-6	-	14
CASSLANRNVYGYTF	TGTGCCAGCAGCTTGGCCAACAGGAACGTCTATGGCTACACCTTC	TRBV5-4	-	TRBJ1-2	-	15
CASGRQGSHEQYF	TGTGCCAGCGGCAGACAGGGGTCCCACGAGCAGTACTTC	TRBV27	TRBD1	TRBJ2-7	-	13
CASSLVLEEPSYNEQFF	TGCGCCAGCAGCTTGGTTCTTGAGGAACCCTCCTACAATGAGCAGTTCTTC	TRBV5-1	-	TRBJ2-1	many	17
CATDPGLGKETQYF	TGTGCCACCGATCCGGGACTAGGTAAGGAGACCCAGTACTTC	TRBV24-1	TRBD2	TRBJ2-5	-	14
CASSVYGTGLNTEAFF	TGTGCCAGTAGTGTCTACGGGACAGGGCTGAACACTGAAGCTTTCTTT	TRBV19	TRBD1	TRBJ1-1	-	16
CASSLSGYEQFF	TGTGCCAGCAGTCTTAGCGGCTATGAGCAGTTCTTC	TRBV12-3/TRBV12-4	-	TRBJ2-1	-	12
CASSKQDRYEQYF	TGTGCCAGCAGCAAACAGGACAGGTACGAGCAGTACTTC	TRBV28	TRBD1	TRBJ2-7	many	13
CASSQSGGPATDTQYF	TGCGCCAGCAGCCAGAGCGGGGGCCCAGCGACAGATACGCAGTATTTT	TRBV4-1	TRBD2	TRBJ2-3	-	16
CASSETASGGTQYF	TGTGCCAGCAGTGAAACAGCCTCGGGAGGTACGCAGTATTTT	TRBV6-4	TRBD2	TRBJ2-3	-	14
CASGTGLADEQFF	TGTGCTAGTGGAACGGGACTAGCTGATGAGCAGTTCTTC	TRBV12-5	TRBD2	TRBJ2-1	once	13
CASGARQGGRNTQYF	TGTGCCAGCGGGGCAAGACAGGGCGGAAGAAATACGCAGTATTTT	TRBV27	TRBD1	TRBJ2-3	once	15
CASSQVGLQNSGNTIYF	TGCGCCAGCAGCCAAGTGGGACTGCAAAACTCTGGAAACACCATATATTTT	TRBV4-1	-	TRBJ1-3	-	17
CASSPNYEQYF	TGTGCCAGCAGCCCCAACTACGAGCAGTACTTC	TRBV28	-	TRBJ2-7	-	11
CASSLRSVGETQYF	TGTGCCAGCAGTCTGAGGAGTGTCGGAGAGACCCAGTACTTC	TRBV3-1/TRBV3-2	-	TRBJ2-5	once	14
CSGTGLGGYTF	TGCAGCGGTACAGGGTTGGGTGGCTACACCTTC	TRBV29-1	-	TRBJ1-2	-	11
CASSPTPGIGELFF	TGTGCCAGTAGTCCGACCCCCGGGATCGGGGAGCTGTTTTTT	TRBV19	-	TRBJ2-2	-	14
CASRRGQNYGYTF	TGTGCCAGCAGGAGGGGACAGAACTATGGCTACACCTTC	TRBV7-8	TRBD1	TRBJ1-2	-	13
CSASRQGSPSPLHF	TGCAGTGCTAGTAGGCAGGGATCCCCTTCACCCCTCCACTTT	TRBV20-1	-	TRBJ1-6	-	14
CASSRGGGNTIYF	TGCGCCAGCAGTCGAGGAGGTGGAAACACCATATATTTT	TRBV10-1	-	TRBJ1-3	-	13
CASIRSRVPSYEQYF	TGTGCCAGCATCCGTAGCCGGGTCCCCTCCTACGAGCAGTACTTC	TRBV6-4	-	TRBJ2-7	-	15
CASSPRASGSTGELFF	TGCGCCAGCAGCCCCCGGGCTAGCGGGAGTACCGGGGAGCTGTTTTTT	TRBV5-1	TRBD2	TRBJ2-2	-	16
CATSDSEQSTDTQYF	TGTGCCACCAGTGATTCAGAACAGAGCACAGATACGCAGTATTTT	TRBV24-1	-	TRBJ2-3	-	15
CASQYRGPRRSGELFF	TGTGCCAGTCAATACAGGGGGCCCAGGAGGAGCGGGGAGCTGTTTTTT	TRBV19	TRBD1	TRBJ2-2	few	16
CASSLVGGSANTEAFF	TGCGCCAGCAGCTTGGTCGGGGGTTCGGCGAACACTGAAGCTTTCTTT	TRBV5-1	-	TRBJ1-1	few	16
CASRPRGGGAYEQYF	TGTGCCAGCAGACCGAGGGGAGGGGGAGCCTACGAGCAGTACTTC	TRBV3-1/TRBV3-2	-	TRBJ2-7	once	15
CASSLPQGHNSPLHF	TGTGCCAGCAGTTTACCCCAGGGCCATAATTCACCCCTCCACTTT	TRBV28	-	TRBJ1-6	once	15
CASSLSPSTGINLVGELFF	TGTGCCAGCAGTTTATCTCCCTCGACAGGGATCAATTTAGTCGGGGAGCTGTTTTTT	TRBV28	TRBD1	TRBJ2-2	-	19
CASSPTSGLREQFF	TGTGCCAGCAGCCCGACTAGCGGTTTAAGGGAGCAGTTCTTC	TRBV6-4	TRBD2	TRBJ2-1	-	14
CASSISGSKYEQYF	TGTGCCAGTAGTATTTCGGGGAGTAAATACGAGCAGTACTTC	TRBV19	-	TRBJ2-7	-	14
CASTLGGPNSPLHF	TGTGCCAGCACATTAGGGGGTCCTAATTCACCCCTCCACTTT	TRBV28	-	TRBJ1-6	-	14
CASSLTQPTNYGYTF	TGTGCCAGCAGTTTAACACAGCCAACTAACTATGGCTACACCTTC	TRBV28	-	TRBJ1-2	-	15
CASSDKQSRGYSNQPQHF	TGTGCCAGCAGTGACAAGCAGAGCAGGGGTTATAGCAATCAGCCCCAGCATTTT	TRBV6-1	-	TRBJ1-5	-	18
CASSISPGSHGYTF	TGTGCCAGTAGTATCTCCCCAGGGTCGCATGGCTACACCTTC	TRBV19	-	TRBJ1-2	-	14